The 31 T cell receptor beta chains reported below all come from one sample, sequenced in a study of T cell changes during pregnancy in multiple sclerosis. Measured with immunoSEQ multiplex PCR; TCRdb has only the in-frame clones, and not every one. The sample includes fewer than 80,000 clones, approximately 88% of them seen just once. The specimen comprised peripheral blood, sampled in the first trimester of pregnancy. Every receptor here comes from a female donor in good health, enrolled as a control in a pregnancy study.

This clone showed up just once. This chain links TRBV11-2 with TRBJ2-1; maybe TRBD2 (6 bases). This CDR3 has 19 residues. Between the trimmed V and J ends, which lost 0 bases and 4 bases, there was a span of 22 bases. From germline, CDR1 is SGHAT and CDR2 FQNNGV. The CDR3 sequence is CASSLDGRASVPIYNEQFF. The CDR3 DNA sequence: TGTGCCAGCAGCTTAGACGGTCGGGCTAGCGTCCCTATATACAATGAGCAGTTCTTC.

This clone was seen only once. J is TRBJ2-3 and V is TRBV6-5, with 9 bases lining up with TRBD2. CDR3 size: 15 residues. V lost 5 bases to trimming and J lost 4 bases; unmatched junction nucleotides: 7. Per germline, CDR1 MNHEY and CDR2 SVGAGI. CDR3 in amino acids: CASSRSSGTPDTQYF. CDR3 nucleotides: TGTGCCAGCAGTCGCTCTAGCGGGACCCCAGATACGCAGTATTTT.

The chain recombines TRBV19 with TRBJ1-5; TRBD1 might be the D (5 bases). V shed 6 bases and J shed 7 bases, with 22 bases lying between them. Germline V gives CDR1 LNHDA, CDR2 SQIVND (reference sequence). CDR3 size: 16 residues. As DNA, the CDR3 is TGTGCCAGTAGCTCCCCCCCAGGGCAGCGTTTCCAGCCCCAGCATTTT. This gives the protein CASSSPPGQRFQPQHF.

This chain uses TRBV7-2 with TRBJ2-4, with TRBD1 matching over 12 bases. CDR3 length: 18 residues. Trimming removed 4 bases from V and 0 bases from J; junction bases left unmatched: 7. Germline CDR1 reads SGHTA; CDR2 reads FQGNSA. The CDR3 nucleotides are TGTGCCAGCAGCTCCGGGACAGGGGGCATTCTAGCCAAAAACATTCAGTACTTC. This translates into CASSSGTGGILAKNIQYF. Combining the CDR3 with reference TRBV7-2 and TRBJ2-4 gives the whole variable domain GAGVSQSPSNKVTEKGKDVELRCDPISGHTALYWYRQSLGQGLEFLIYFQGNSAPDKSGLPSDRFSAERTGGSVSTLTIQRTQQEDSAVYLCASSSGTGGILAKNIQYFGAGTRLSVL.

V gene TRBV27 combines with J gene TRBJ1-5; D call uncertain. The germline V gene encodes CDR1 MNHEY and CDR2 SMNVEV (reference sequence). Trimming cost V 6 bases and J 1 base, with 10 bases left between them. CDR3 length: 14 residues. The chain's CDR3 is CASRTSLSNQPQHF. CDR3 DNA sequence: TGTGCCAGCAGAACATCTCTGAGCAATCAGCCCCAGCATTTT.

The CDR3 is CASSIVGGYNSPLHF. CDR3 in DNA: TGTGCCAGTAGTATAGTCGGGGGGTACAATTCACCCCTCCACTTT. This chain uses TRBV19 with TRBJ1-6; D is possibly TRBD1 (5 bases). The CDR3 sequence is 15 residues long. Trimming took off 1 base at V and 7 bases at J, with 11 bases between the two ends. Germline CDR1 and CDR2: LNHDA and SQIVND (reference sequence).

The rearrangement joins TRBV7-2 to TRBJ1-6; D is possibly TRBD1 (5 bases). V lost 1 base and J lost 5, with 9 bases in between. The CDR3 has 15 residues. CDR1 and CDR2 (germline): SGHTA, FQGNSA. This CDR3 is CASSLGGTHNSPLHF. The CDR3 DNA follows: TGTGCCAGCAGCTTAGGGGGGACTCATAATTCACCCCTCCACTTT.

The gene calls are TRBV7-2 and TRBJ2-7; 10 nucleotides match TRBD2. CDR1 is SGHTA and CDR2 is FQGNSA in the germline V gene. With V trimmed by 5 bases and J by 5 bases, 6 bases remained unmatched. The CDR3 sequence is 14 residues long. The DNA of the CDR3 is TGTGCCAGCAGCCCCCTAGCGGGAGTAAACGAGCAGTACTTC. Protein sequence: CASSPLAGVNEQYF.

The V call is TRBV6-4, the J call TRBJ2-1; 8 nucleotides match TRBD2. CDR3 length equals 15 residues. Germline lookup yields CDR1 MRHNA and CDR2 SNTAGT. Unmatched junction bases numbered 4, after V lost 3 bases and J lost 3 bases. The DNA for the CDR3 is TGTGCCAGCAGTGAATCGGGGGGGCTCTACAATGAGCAGTTCTTC. Translated: CASSESGGLYNEQFF.

The chain carries TRBV28 and TRBJ1-5; D remains ambiguous. The germline V gene has CDR1 MDHEN and CDR2 SYDVKM. V was pared by 7 bases and J by 11 bases, with 12 bases between. CDR3 length equals 11 residues. CDR3 bases: TGTGCCAGCACCCAGGCGGGGACCCAGCATTTT. Translating gives CASTQAGTQHF.

The V gene is TRBV6-6, the J gene TRBJ1-1; perhaps TRBD1 as D (5 bases). V lost 5 bases and J lost 1, with 11 bases in between. Germline V lookup: CDR1 MNHNY, CDR2 SVGAGI (reference sequence). The CDR3 consists of 14 residues. CDR3 in amino acids: CASSPGGGNTEAFF. The CDR3 nucleotides are TGTGCCAGCAGTCCCGGGGGGGGGAACACTGAAGCTTTCTTT.

V is TRBV27 and J is TRBJ2-5; TRBD1 aligns across 9 bases. Looked up from germline, CDR1 is MNHEY and CDR2 is SMNVEV (reference sequence). The CDR3 is 16 residues long. V trimming: 1 base; J trimming: 3 bases; junction bases outside the gene matches: 6. The CDR3 nucleotides read TGTGCCAGCAGTTTATTCGTCGGGACAGGGAAAGAGACCCAGTACTTC. Translation gives CASSLFVGTGKETQYF.

The chain uses TRBV19 and TRBJ2-7; 11 bases are shared with TRBD1. CDR3 length equals 13 residues. J gave up 4 bases and V 5 bases, and 1 base lay outside the gene matches. CDR1 is LNHDA and CDR2 is SQIVND in the germline V gene (reference sequence). CDR3 sequence: CASSGDRGYEQYF. The CDR3 DNA sequence: TGTGCCAGTAGTGGGGACAGGGGGTACGAGCAGTACTTC.

This clone has only a few counts. The chain carries TRBV6-1 and TRBJ1-1; 7 nucleotides line up with TRBD1. The ends lost 2 bases at V and 7 bases at J; junction bases unmatched: 7. CDR1 is MNHNS, CDR2 SASEGT, per germline. The CDR3 length is 14 residues. CDR3 sequence (DNA): TGTGCCAGCAGTGAACCGGCAGGGGGGATTGAAGCTTTCTTT. Encoded protein: CASSEPAGGIEAFF.

A few counts support this clone. The rearrangement uses TRBV6-6 and TRBJ1-1; D is possibly TRBD1 (5 bases). V gave up 10 bases and J gave up 4 bases, with 16 bases separating them. Germline V gene data show CDR1 as MNHNY and CDR2 as SVGAGI (reference sequence). The CDR3 loop spans 13 amino acids. The CDR3 DNA follows: TGTGCCACCGGGGGTGCAGTTGGCACTGAAGCTTTCTTT. Its translation is CATGGAVGTEAFF.

The CDR3 here is CASRNQGSGANVLTF. For the CDR3, the DNA is TGTGCCAGTAGGAACCAGGGTTCTGGGGCCAACGTCCTGACTTTC. The chain combines TRBV19 with TRBJ2-6; TRBD1 might be the D (5 bases). V lost 6 bases and J 1 base, leaving 10 bases between the germline ends. Germline CDR1 reads LNHDA; CDR2 reads SQIVND (reference sequence). This CDR3 is 15 amino acids long. Full variable domain (remainder filled in from reference TRBV19 and TRBJ2-6): DGGITQSPKYLFRKEGQNVTLSCEQNLNHDAMYWYRQDPGQGLRLIYYSQIVNDFQKGDIAEGYSVSREKKESFPLTVTSAQKNPTAFYLCASRNQGSGANVLTFGAGSRLTVL.

V is TRBV6-5 and J is TRBJ1-2; the match to TRBD1 covers 9 bases. Germline-derived CDR1 and CDR2 are MNHEY and SVGAGI. CDR3 length: 12 amino acids. The junction had 0 bases not matched to a gene; V was cut back by 8 bases and J by 2 bases. The CDR3 DNA follows: TGTGCCAGCGGGACAGGGAACTATGGCTACACCTTC. Protein sequence: CASGTGNYGYTF.

The rearrangement uses TRBV6-4 and TRBJ2-3; possibly TRBD1 for D (6 bases). Trimming took 4 bases from V and 8 from J, leaving 16 bases between them. The CDR3 length is 14 residues. Per the germline V gene, CDR1 is MRHNA and CDR2 is SNTAGT. CDR3 amino acids: CASSVLTGSGTQYF. In nucleotides, the CDR3 is TGTGCCAGCAGTGTCCTCACAGGGTCTGGTACGCAGTATTTT.

The chain joins TRBV5-4 to TRBJ2-7, with a weak D call TRBD1 (5 bases). The V end was cut by 1 base, the J end by 3 bases, with 11 bases between. In germline, CDR1 is SGHNT, CDR2 YYREEE (reference sequence). The CDR3 covers 14 residues. This chain's CDR3 is CASSLKQGIYEQYF. The CDR3 bases are TGTGCCAGCAGCTTGAAGCAGGGAATCTACGAGCAGTACTTC.

This clone was found once. This sequence joins TRBV7-8 and TRBJ2-7; unclear D gene. V lost 1 base and J 2 bases, leaving 12 bases between the germline ends. The CDR3 totals 15 residues. Germline-derived CDR1 and CDR2 are SGHVS and FQNEAQ. The CDR3 DNA follows: TGTGCCAGCAGCTTAGAGGCGAGGTTGGCCTACGAGCAGTACTTC. It codes for CASSLEARLAYEQYF.

The chain has TRBV19 and TRBJ2-5, with 16 bases matching TRBD2. The CDR3 is made up of 17 amino acids. The trim removed 8 bases at V and 4 bases at J, leaving 10 bases unmatched. Germline V gene data show CDR1 as LNHDA and CDR2 as SQIVND (reference sequence). The CDR3 is CASAPGLAGGPRETQYF. CDR3 bases: TGTGCCAGTGCCCCGGGACTAGCGGGAGGGCCTCGAGAGACCCAGTACTTC.

CDR3 sequence reads: CASSRLAGEKDTQYF. CDR3 in DNA: TGTGCCAGCAGTAGACTAGCGGGAGAAAAAGATACGCAGTATTTT. The rearrangement joins TRBV2 to TRBJ2-3; 12 nucleotides match TRBD2. This CDR3 region has 15 residues. V lost 5 bases, J lost 5 bases, and 5 bases stayed unmatched. From germline, CDR1 is SNHLY and CDR2 FYNNEI.

The V gene is TRBV11-2, the J gene TRBJ2-5, with D maybe TRBD2 (6 bases). Germline CDR1 reads SGHAT; CDR2 reads FQNNGV. This CDR3 region has 15 residues. The V and J ends lost 4 bases and 2 bases respectively, with 14 bases between them. CDR3 nucleotide sequence: TGTGCCAGCAGCTCGGAGTCTAGCGCACAAGAGACCCAGTACTTC. Encoded protein: CASSSESSAQETQYF.

J is TRBJ2-3 and V is TRBV6-4; 8 bases match TRBD2. The CDR3 spans 17 residues. The germline V gene has CDR1 MRHNA and CDR2 SNTAGT. V shed 6 bases and J 1 base; nucleotides not matched to a gene: 12. CDR3 amino acids: CASSPGGGLRGTDTQYF. In DNA form, the CDR3 reads TGTGCCAGCAGCCCCGGGGGGGGCCTCCGAGGCACAGATACGCAGTATTTT.

This chain links TRBV6-5 with TRBJ2-2, with D tentatively TRBD1 (6 bases). Trimming shortened V by 2 bases and J by 0 bases, and 7 bases separated the two germline ends. The CDR3 runs to 15 residues. Germline V gene lookup returns CDR1 MNHEY and CDR2 SVGAGI. CDR3 bases: TGTGCCAGCAGTTACCAGGGGCCGAACACCGGGGAGCTGTTTTTT. This gives the protein CASSYQGPNTGELFF.

J is TRBJ1-6 and V is TRBV6-6, with 9 bases identical to TRBD1. In germline, CDR1 is MNHNY, CDR2 SVGAGI (reference sequence). The CDR3 is 14 amino acids. V lost 6 bases, J lost 3 bases, and 0 bases stayed unmatched. The CDR3 DNA sequence: TGTGCCAGCAGGGGACAGGGCTATAATTCACCCCTCCACTTT. This gives the protein CASRGQGYNSPLHF.

The V gene is TRBV25-1, the J gene TRBJ2-7; 8 nucleotides align to TRBD1. CDR1 is MGHDK, CDR2 SYGVNS, per germline. With V trimmed by 2 bases and J by 5 bases, 8 bases remained unmatched. This CDR3 comprises 15 residues. The CDR3 bases are TGTGCCAGCAGTGAAAGGTCGGCAGGGGGCCACGAGCAGTACTTC. This encodes CASSERSAGGHEQYF.

The chain links TRBV10-3 to TRBJ1-2, with TRBD1 identical over 9 bases. Germline V lookup: CDR1 ENHRY, CDR2 SYGVKD. The CDR3 is 13 amino acids. With V trimmed by 9 bases and J by 6 bases, 8 bases remained unmatched. In DNA form, the CDR3 reads TGTGCCATGGGACAGGGACGTATCGATGGCTACACCTTC. Translating it yields CAMGQGRIDGYTF.

The chain uses TRBV4-1 and TRBJ2-5, with a possible D match to TRBD1 (5 bases). The length of the CDR3 is 15 residues. Germline CDR1 and CDR2: MGHRA and YSYEKL. V lost 0 bases and J lost 2, with 10 bases in between. CDR3 bases: TGCGCCAGCAGCCAAGATGGACACCCGCAAGAGACCCAGTACTTC. Protein: CASSQDGHPQETQYF.

The gene calls are TRBV7-2 and TRBJ2-1; weak D call: TRBD1 (6 bases). Per germline, CDR1 SGHTA and CDR2 FQGNSA. The CDR3 contains 14 residues. Trimming left V 5 bases short and J 4 bases short, with 12 bases between. CDR3 bases: TGTGCCAGCAGCCCGAGGGACATTTACAATGAGCAGTTCTTC. Protein: CASSPRDIYNEQFF.

The V gene is TRBV19, the J gene TRBJ1-6; maybe TRBD1 (6 bases). This CDR3 has 14 amino acids. Per the germline V gene, CDR1 is LNHDA and CDR2 is SQIVND (reference sequence). V gave up 5 bases and J gave up 5 bases, with 10 bases separating them. CDR3 residues: CASSSRGDNSPLHF. CDR3 sequence (DNA): TGTGCCAGTAGTTCCAGGGGAGATAATTCACCCCTCCACTTT.